One sample yielded the 21 T cell receptor beta chains listed below, sequenced in a study of shared clonotypes between healthy human individuals. Repertoires were generated with immunoSEQ multiplex PCR, while TCRdb's copy carries only in-frame clones and drops some. In the table there are around 1.9 million clones, 93% of which are singletons. CD45RO-negative, CCR7-positively selected cells formed the naive CD8 fraction, excluding terminally differentiated effector memory CD45RA+ cells. The sample comprised naive CD8+ T cells from PBMCs. These receptors all stem from a man younger than 35 in good health. Some clones in this sample may be carry-over from other donors' samples.

The rearrangement uses TRBV28 and TRBJ2-1, with TRBD2 matching 11 bases. The germline V gene has CDR1 MDHEN and CDR2 SYDVKM. The length of the CDR3 is 15 residues. Germline trimming cut 2 bases from V and 9 bases from J; bases unmatched to any gene: 6. As DNA, the CDR3 is TGTGCCAGCAGTTTAGTACTAGCGGGAGTCGGTGAGCAGTTCTTC. Amino acid sequence: CASSLVLAGVGEQFF.

The V call is TRBV14, the J call TRBJ2-7; perhaps TRBD2 as D (5 bases). The CDR3 sequence is 15 residues long. Germline lookup yields CDR1 SGHDN and CDR2 FVKESK. V was clipped by 1 base and J by 6 bases, with 16 bases between them. The CDR3 region is CASSQGVTQGGEQYF. CDR3 in DNA: TGTGCCAGCAGCCAAGGGGTTACACAAGGAGGCGAGCAGTACTTC.

This clone was seen just once. This rearrangement joins TRBV6-6 to TRBJ2-2; 7 positions match TRBD1. V shed 8 bases and J 4 bases; nucleotides not matched to a gene: 4. CDR1 MNHNY and CDR2 SVGAGI come from the germline V gene (reference sequence). There are 13 residues in the CDR3. CDR3: CASGDRATGELFF. Written as DNA, the CDR3 is TGTGCCAGCGGAGACAGGGCCACCGGGGAGCTGTTTTTT.

Notes on this clone: Other DNA sequences in this sample translate to the same CDR3. This chain joins TRBV7-3 and TRBJ2-3, with D hard to call. The CDR3 consists of 14 residues. V was cut by 5 bases and J by 1 base, with 10 bases left in between. Germline loops: CDR1 SGHTA, CDR2 FQGTGA. CDR3 in amino acids: CASSLKGGTDTQYF. CDR3 bases: TGTGCCAGCAGCCTAAAGGGTGGCACAGATACGCAGTATTTT.

The V call is TRBV2, the J call TRBJ2-7; 8 positions agree with TRBD1. CDR1 is SNHLY, CDR2 FYNNEI, per germline. J was trimmed by 3 bases and V by 6 bases; bases with no gene match: 7. The CDR3 sequence is 14 residues long. The CDR3 DNA sequence: TGTGCCAGCAGGGGGACAGGTAAACTCTACGAGCAGTACTTC. Its protein product is CASRGTGKLYEQYF.

This chain joins TRBV19 and TRBJ1-1; no clear D gene. Germline values: CDR1 LNHDA, CDR2 SQIVND (reference sequence). The CDR3 runs 14 residues. Trimming took off 7 bases at V and 5 bases at J, with 17 bases between the two ends. The CDR3: CASTSVSRGTEAFF. CDR3 nucleotide sequence: TGTGCCAGTACCTCAGTCTCCCGGGGTACTGAAGCTTTCTTT.

The V call is TRBV4-1, the J call TRBJ2-3; 9 bases fit TRBD2. Per the germline V gene, CDR1 is MGHRA and CDR2 is YSYEKL. Unmatched junction bases numbered 10, after V lost 4 bases and J lost 2 bases. This CDR3 comprises 17 residues. The CDR3 is CASSPQSPSGATDTQYF. The CDR3 DNA follows: TGCGCCAGCAGCCCTCAATCCCCTAGCGGGGCCACAGATACGCAGTATTTT.

The V and J genes are TRBV18 and TRBJ2-4; D uncertain. Germline CDR1 is KGHSH and CDR2 is LQKENI. Between the trimmed V and J ends, which lost 2 bases and 8 bases, there was a span of 19 bases. This CDR3 has 16 residues. CDR3 nucleotide sequence: TGTGCCAGCTCACCAGTCCTTGTAAAACCGGTGGACATTCAGTACTTC. Its protein is CASSPVLVKPVDIQYF.

Remarks on this clone: At the DNA level, this CDR3 is encoded by other sequences in the same sample as well. The V and J genes are TRBV19 and TRBJ1-2; a possible D gene is TRBD1 (6 bases). Germline lookup yields CDR1 LNHDA and CDR2 SQIVND (reference sequence). The CDR3 is 11 amino acids. Trimming took off 6 bases at V and 6 bases at J, with 8 bases between the two ends. CDR3 protein: CASSPGDGYTF. CDR3 DNA sequence: TGTGCCAGTAGCCCAGGGGATGGCTACACCTTC. Full variable domain (remainder filled in from reference TRBV19 and TRBJ1-2): DGGITQSPKYLFRKEGQNVTLSCEQNLNHDAMYWYRQDPGQGLRLIYYSQIVNDFQKGDIAEGYSVSREKKESFPLTVTSAQKNPTAFYLCASSPGDGYTFGSGTRLTVV.

The rearrangement uses TRBV5-4 and TRBJ1-2, with D tentatively TRBD1 (5 bases). Trimming shortened V by 0 bases and J by 2 bases, and 11 bases separated the two germline ends. CDR3 size: 15 residues. Germline CDR1 and CDR2: SGHNT and YYREEE (reference sequence). The DNA of the CDR3 is TGTGCCAGCAGCTTGGCCTTGGAGGGGAACTATGGCTACACCTTC. It encodes CASSLALEGNYGYTF.

This clone was detected a few times. The chain uses TRBV30 and TRBJ1-1, with D possibly TRBD1 on 5 matching bases. Germline V lookup: CDR1 GTSNPN, CDR2 SVGIG (reference sequence). The CDR3 is made up of 19 amino acids. V gave up 1 base and J gave up 3 bases, with 27 bases separating them. As DNA, the CDR3 is TGTGCCTGGAGTGGAAACCTCGACAGCGAACGGGGGTGGGACACTGAAGCTTTCTTT. Encoded protein: CAWSGNLDSERGWDTEAFF.

The chain couples TRBV4-1 to TRBJ2-1, with 7 bases lining up with TRBD1. The germline V gene encodes CDR1 MGHRA and CDR2 YSYEKL. J lost 5 bases, V lost 5 bases, and 12 bases had no gene match. The CDR3 runs to 16 residues. The CDR3 reads CASSKGPGQINNEQFF. CDR3 in DNA: TGCGCCAGCAGCAAGGGACCGGGACAGATTAACAATGAGCAGTTCTTC.

This chain connects TRBV27 to TRBJ2-3; 7 bases map to TRBD2. CDR1 is MNHEY, CDR2 SMNVEV, per germline (reference sequence). The V segment lost 8 bases and the J segment 4 bases; nucleotides outside the gene matches: 6. The CDR3 contains 13 residues. CDR3 region: CASGTGGPDTQYF. DNA for the CDR3: TGTGCCAGCGGGACGGGAGGACCAGATACGCAGTATTTT.

J is TRBJ1-2 and V is TRBV19; tentative D call: TRBD1 (5 bases). Germline V gene sequence: CDR1 LNHDA, CDR2 SQIVND (reference sequence). V was trimmed by 1 base and J by 2 bases, leaving 11 bases between them. CDR3 size: 15 residues. The CDR3 here is CASSIVVDSNYGYTF. The DNA for the CDR3 is TGTGCCAGTAGTATAGTGGTTGACAGCAACTATGGCTACACCTTC.

This chain links TRBV7-8 with TRBJ2-3; unclear D gene. Between the trimmed V and J ends, which lost 4 bases and 2 bases, there was a span of 16 bases. The CDR3 covers 16 residues. Germline loops: CDR1 SGHVS, CDR2 FQNEAQ. The CDR3 coding sequence is TGTGCCAGCAGCTCCACCGAGACGCTCATCACAGATACGCAGTATTTT. Protein: CASSSTETLITDTQYF.

The gene calls are TRBV11-2 and TRBJ1-6; 7 positions match TRBD1. The CDR3 runs to 15 residues. After removal of 5 bases from V and 13 bases from J, the junction contained 14 bases not matched to a gene. The germline V gene encodes CDR1 SGHAT and CDR2 FQNNGV. CDR3 amino acids: CASSRRRDSRSPLHF. The CDR3 nucleotides are TGTGCCAGCAGCAGACGCCGGGACAGCCGGTCCCCCCTCCACTTT.

V is TRBV6-1 and J is TRBJ1-1; D not resolved. Germline CDR1 is MNHNS and CDR2 is SASEGT. Trimming pared 6 bases from V and 3 bases from J, leaving 8 bases between. The CDR3 covers 12 residues. The chain's CDR3 is CASSPQYTEAFF. DNA for the CDR3: TGTGCCAGCAGCCCACAGTACACTGAAGCTTTCTTT.

V and J are TRBV28 and TRBJ1-2; D is unresolved. The germline V gene encodes CDR1 MDHEN and CDR2 SYDVKM. The CDR3 totals 16 residues. Trimming took off 6 bases at V and 8 bases at J, with 25 bases between the two ends. The CDR3 loop reads CASSSDAETDNWGYTF. The CDR3 bases are TGTGCCAGCAGCTCGGACGCCGAGACGGATAACTGGGGCTACACCTTC.

Remarks on this clone: The sample contains more than one DNA sequence encoding this CDR3. The chain has TRBV7-9 and TRBJ2-1; 8 bases fit TRBD2. Germline V gene sequence: CDR1 SEHNR, CDR2 FQNEAQ (reference sequence). V lost 1 base, J lost 6 bases, and 2 bases stayed unmatched. The CDR3 loop spans 14 amino acids. The CDR3 DNA is TGTGCCAGCAGCTTAGTCGCGGGAGGCAATGAGCAGTTCTTC. Encoded protein: CASSLVAGGNEQFF.

The chain has TRBV11-2 and TRBJ2-2; TRBD1 aligns across 9 bases. Germline CDR1 reads SGHAT; CDR2 reads FQNNGV. CDR3 size: 17 residues. V dropped 8 bases and J dropped 8; count of bases not matched to a gene: 18. CDR3 DNA sequence: TGTGCCAGCGCGCTTGACCCCGGGACAGGGATAGGAGGGGAGCTGTTTTTT. It translates to CASALDPGTGIGGELFF. The full variable domain, in which reference TRBV11-2 and TRBJ2-2 provide the parts outside the CDR3, is EAGVAQSPRYKIIEKRQSVAFWCNPISGHATLYWYQQILGQGPKLLIQFQNNGVVDDSQLPKDRFSAERLKGVDSTLKIQPAKLEDSAVYLCASALDPGTGIGGELFFGEGSRLTVL.

Details on this clone: This sample also contains other DNA sequences that code for the same CDR3. This chain joins TRBV7-9 and TRBJ1-3; D unclear. The V end was cut by 4 bases, the J end by 0 bases, with 7 bases between. This CDR3 is 14 amino acids long. Germline assignment: CDR1 SEHNR and CDR2 FQNEAQ (reference sequence). The CDR3 spells CASSSDISGNTIYF. The CDR3 coding sequence is TGTGCCAGCAGCTCCGACATCTCTGGAAACACCATATATTTT.